This is a list of T cell receptor beta chains from one sample in a study of blood T cell repertoires in COVID-19. Assay: immunoSEQ multiplex PCR; the TCRdb copy retains only in-frame clones and omits some. Among about 59,000 clones listed, 70% to 75% were seen once. The sample was peripheral blood. These receptors were obtained from a woman aged 70-85 years with acute or convalescent COVID-19. Both conserved end residues are trimmed from each CDR3. Clone size is stated in some rows and not others, as once, few, many or a class when expanded.

>12|TRBV7-8|TRBJ1-6|once
ASSLGGYNSPLH
>13|TRBV5-1|TRBJ2-5|NA
ASSWTSGGRETQY
>12|TRBV5-1|TRBJ2-5|NA
ASSLGGGGETQY
>14|TRBV6-2/TRBV6-3|TRBJ1-2|NA
ASSDSLSGQLHGYT
>14|TRBV3-1/TRBV3-2|TRBJ1-1|NA
ASSQPGQEPNTEAF
>10|TRBV12-3/TRBV12-4|TRBJ1-2|NA
ASSSGSLGYT
>12|TRBV6-5|TRBJ1-2|NA
ASRPLDGNYGYT
>9|TRBV29-1|TRBJ2-5|NA
SVDRGQTQY
>11|TRBV2|TRBJ1-1|NA
ASREGWVTEAF
>12|TRBV6-5|TRBJ2-6|NA
ASMRGNGANVLT
>13|TRBV14|TRBJ2-2|NA
ASSLITGVTGELF
>14|TRBV6-1|TRBJ1-2|NA
ASSAATGQGAQGYT
>14|TRBV6-4|TRBJ2-6|few
ASSDGHHSGANVLT
>11|TRBV10-3|TRBJ1-1|few
ASEATPGAEAF
>16|TRBV5-1|TRBJ2-6|NA
ASSLVGQDLSGANVLT
>12|TRBV6-5|TRBJ2-5|NA
ASSYGRGFETQY
>11|TRBV19|TRBJ1-2|NA
ASSINPGFGYT
>14|TRBV2|TRBJ2-2|NA
ASNILTGQGAGELF
>14|TRBV30|TRBJ1-1|NA
AWSTEGPRRNTEAF
>14|TRBV5-7|TRBJ2-7|NA
ASSSWPGQGHHEQY
>11|TRBV3-1/TRBV3-2|TRBJ2-5|NA
ASSRTLVETQY
>12|TRBV5-1|TRBJ2-7|NA
ASSRDSYLDEQY
>11|TRBV7-2|TRBJ2-2|NA
ASSLQGAGELF
>19|TRBV30|TRBJ1-2|NA
AWSVRLWTGQLTALNYGYT
>13|TRBV15|TRBJ1-4|NA
ATSRTGQGKEKLF
>13|TRBV2|TRBJ2-3|NA
ASSGRQISTDTQY
>17|TRBV4-1|TRBJ2-2|NA
ASSQLSVRGIANTGELF
>13|TRBV30|TRBJ1-3|few
AWSRGTPSGNTIY
>13|TRBV19|TRBJ2-2|NA
ASSMRASNTGELF
>12|TRBV3-1/TRBV3-2|TRBJ2-5|NA
ASSLGQGKETQY
>12|TRBV2|TRBJ2-4|few
ASLTPGILNIQY
>10|TRBV30|TRBJ1-1|few
AWSQGSTEAF
>14|TRBV11-2|TRBJ2-1|NA
ASSPLAFSSYNEQF
>12|TRBV3-1/TRBV3-2|TRBJ1-1|NA
ASSRGAAQTEAF
>12|TRBV27|TRBJ1-2|NA
ASSLVGTSGGYT
>14|TRBV5-1|TRBJ1-1|NA
ASSLDGPGTNTEAF
>13|TRBV6-5|TRBJ1-3|few
ASSYDRGVGNTIY
>12|TRBV29-1|TRBJ1-1|NA
SGRRQTMNTEAF
>12|TRBV3-1/TRBV3-2|TRBJ1-2|NA
ASSRNRGSYGYT
>13|TRBV7-9|TRBJ1-4|NA
ASSLYSGGGEKLF
>10|TRBV2|TRBJ1-2|NA
ASNGGNYGYT
>11|TRBV6-1|TRBJ1-2|NA
ASSLGGIYGYT
>12|TRBV5-8|TRBJ1-4|NA
ASSFRTANEKLF
>11|TRBV10-2|TRBJ1-2|NA
ASTDRGYYGYT
>11|TRBV7-3|TRBJ1-2|NA
ASSSNSNYGYT
>12|TRBV6-5|TRBJ1-4|NA
ASSFGTSGEKLF
>12|TRBV9|TRBJ1-2|NA
ASSGGQGNQGYT
>13|TRBV5-4|TRBJ2-5|NA
ASSLGDRVEETQY
>12|TRBV3-1/TRBV3-2|TRBJ2-1|NA
ASSLLRQHNEQF
>15|TRBV5-1|TRBJ2-2|NA
ASSLERGAVLTGELF
>10|TRBV7-8|TRBJ1-5|few
ASSPPRSPQH
>14|TRBV27|TRBJ2-3|NA
ASSGQGALSTDTQY
>11|TRBV19|TRBJ1-5|NA
ASSIQGGQPQH
>13|TRBV5-1|TRBJ2-5|NA
ASSPTGRGPETQY
>11|TRBV6-1|TRBJ1-5|NA
ASSEELYQPQH
>11|TRBV6-5|TRBJ1-5|NA
ASSSGEGQPQH
>11|TRBV19|TRBJ1-1|NA
ASRPGTTRRAF
>12|TRBV24-1|TRBJ2-3|NA
ATSRGGGTDTQY
>12|TRBV5-1|TRBJ1-4|many
ASSLAAVNEKLF